The next 19 T cell receptor beta chains were all read from a single sample in a study of blood T cell repertoires in COVID-19. Generated by immunoSEQ multiplex PCR, the TCRdb table keeps only in-frame clones and is missing some. There are a few hundred thousand clones in the sample; approximately 86% occur only once, and about 2.9% lies in the top ten. The sample was peripheral blood. The receptor set was obtained from a man aged 60 to 75 with acute or convalescent COVID-19.

The chain carries TRBV7-9 and TRBJ2-7; weak D call: TRBD2 (6 bases). The CDR3 is 14 residues long. The ends were cut back, 1 base at V and 6 bases at J, with 13 bases in the middle. In germline, CDR1 is SEHNR, CDR2 FQNEAQ (reference sequence). The CDR3 DNA sequence: TGTGCCAGCAGCTTAGAAGGGTCCGGGGGCGAGCAGTACTTC. Residues: CASSLEGSGGEQYF.

V is TRBV27 and J is TRBJ1-4; 7 bases match TRBD1. The CDR3 is 14 residues long. CDR1 is MNHEY and CDR2 is SMNVEV in the germline V gene (reference sequence). The trim removed 5 bases at V and 8 bases at J, leaving 8 bases unmatched. The CDR3 is CASSAQGVGEKLFF. Written as DNA, the CDR3 is TGTGCCAGCAGTGCCCAGGGGGTAGGCGAAAAACTGTTTTTT.

Details on this clone: Within the sample, other DNA sequences also encode this same CDR3. This chain links TRBV5-1 with TRBJ1-2; D is unresolved. CDR1 and CDR2 from the germline V gene are SGHRS and YFSETQ. The CDR3 runs 12 residues. V was trimmed by 0 bases and J by 5 bases, leaving 5 bases between them. The CDR3 coding sequence is TGCGCCAGCAGCTTGGGTCAGTATGGCTACACCTTC. Protein product: CASSLGQYGYTF.

This clone was seen only once. V usage is TRBV24-1 and J usage is TRBJ1-2, with D tentatively TRBD1 (5 bases). Germline CDR1 and CDR2: KGHDR and SFDVKD. Trimming pared 3 bases from V and 8 bases from J, leaving 15 bases between. CDR3 length: 14 residues. The CDR3 reads CATSDTDRYNGYTF. The CDR3 DNA reads as TGTGCCACCAGTGATACTGACAGATACAACGGCTACACCTTC.

CDR3 nucleotides: TGTGCCAGCAGTGCAAAGCTTGTGAGGAATGAGCAGTTCTTC. It translates to CASSAKLVRNEQFF. This rearrangement joins TRBV28 to TRBJ2-1; D unresolved. The CDR3 is 14 amino acids. V lost 5 bases and J 7 bases, leaving 15 bases between the germline ends. From germline, CDR1 is MDHEN and CDR2 SYDVKM.

This chain connects TRBV6-5 to TRBJ2-4; D remains ambiguous. The V end lost 6 bases, the J end lost 3 bases, and 12 bases lay between the germline ends. The CDR3 is 14 residues long. Germline loops: CDR1 MNHEY, CDR2 SVGAGI. The DNA of the CDR3 is TGTGCCAGCAGAGCTCAGGCCCTCAAAAACATTCAGTACTTC. This encodes CASRAQALKNIQYF.

The CDR3 DNA reads TGCGCCAGCAGGACATCTTTGGGCAGATTGCAAGAGACCCAGTACTTC. Protein product: CASRTSLGRLQETQYF. The V call is TRBV5-1, the J call TRBJ2-5; unclear D gene. The CDR3 sequence is 16 residues long. CDR1 and CDR2 (germline): SGHRS, YFSETQ. The ends were cut back, 5 bases at V and 2 bases at J, with 19 bases in the middle.

The chain combines TRBV9 with TRBJ1-4; TRBD1 agrees at 7 bases. The CDR3 loop spans 15 amino acids. Trimming removed 2 bases from V and 3 bases from J; junction bases left unmatched: 4. The V gene's germline CDR1 is SGDLS and CDR2 YYNGEE. The CDR3 protein is CASSVFGTANEKLFF. CDR3 sequence (DNA): TGTGCCAGCAGCGTCTTCGGGACAGCTAATGAAAAACTGTTTTTT.

V and J are TRBV27 and TRBJ2-3, with 13 bases identical to TRBD2. Germline CDR1 and CDR2: MNHEY and SMNVEV (reference sequence). The J segment lost 0 bases and the V segment lost 5 bases, leaving 11 bases of the junction unmatched. This CDR3 is built from 19 residues. CDR3 bases: TGTGCCAGCAGTCGGACCGGGACTAGCGGGACCCGTAGCACAGATACGCAGTATTTT. As protein: CASSRTGTSGTRSTDTQYF.

This sequence joins TRBV5-1 and TRBJ2-6; D is undetermined. The germline gives CDR1 SGHRS, CDR2 YFSETQ. The CDR3 is 18 amino acids. Deletions cut 3 bases from V and 1 base from J, with 17 bases between. The CDR3 DNA follows: TGCGCCAGCAGCTCCCAAGTCCCCTTAGCTTCTGGGGCCAACGTCCTGACTTTC. Translation gives CASSSQVPLASGANVLTF.

V and J are TRBV19 and TRBJ2-7; tentatively, D is TRBD1 (5 bases). Germline CDR1 LNHDA, CDR2 SQIVND (reference sequence). V shed 6 bases and J shed 0 bases, with 15 bases lying between them. The CDR3 is 15 amino acids. This CDR3 reads CASRADRTTSYEQYF. Here the CDR3 DNA reads TGTGCCAGTAGAGCCGACAGAACCACCTCCTACGAGCAGTACTTC.

The chain carries TRBV5-1 and TRBJ2-3; no reliable D call. Trimming shortened V by 0 bases and J by 2 bases, and 7 bases separated the two germline ends. Per the germline V gene, CDR1 is SGHRS and CDR2 is YFSETQ. The CDR3 length is 14 residues. In nucleotides, the CDR3 is TGCGCCAGCAGCTTGGTGGCCGACACAGATACGCAGTATTTT. Translating gives CASSLVADTDTQYF.

The chain links TRBV6-6 to TRBJ1-1; the D gene is possibly TRBD1 (6 bases). V was shortened by 5 bases and J by 3 bases, with 13 bases between the two germline ends. The length of the CDR3 is 14 residues. The germline V gene has CDR1 MNHNY and CDR2 SVGAGI (reference sequence). The CDR3 nucleotides are TGTGCCAGCAGTCCCCGGGGGGCGGACACTGAAGCTTTCTTT. Protein sequence: CASSPRGADTEAFF.

This chain uses TRBV5-8 with TRBJ2-7; a weak D match, TRBD1 (6 bases). The CDR3 totals 14 residues. The germline V gene has CDR1 SGHTS and CDR2 YDEGEE. Deletions cut 3 bases from V and 5 bases from J, with 15 bases between. CDR3 DNA: TGTGCCAGCAGCTCAACAGGGAATCTACACGAGCAGTACTTC. Residues: CASSSTGNLHEQYF. The variable domain in full, completed from reference TRBV5-8 and TRBJ2-7, reads EAGVTQSPTHLIKTRGQQATLRCSPISGHTSVYWYQQALGLGLQFLLWYDEGEERNRGNFPPRFSGRQFPNYSSELNVNALELEDSALYLCASSSTGNLHEQYFGPGTRLTVT.

The chain couples TRBV4-1 to TRBJ1-1; 7 bases align to TRBD1. CDR1 is MGHRA and CDR2 is YSYEKL in the germline V gene. V dropped 2 bases and J dropped 0; count of bases not matched to a gene: 3. The CDR3 consists of 15 residues. This CDR3 is CASSQPGTVNTEAFF. The CDR3 region has the DNA TGCGCCAGCAGCCAACCGGGGACAGTGAACACTGAAGCTTTCTTT.

The V gene is TRBV19, the J gene TRBJ2-3; a possible D gene is TRBD2 (6 bases). CDR1 and CDR2 (germline): LNHDA, SQIVND (reference sequence). V was trimmed by 5 bases and J by 6 bases, leaving 9 bases between them. CDR3 length: 12 amino acids. In DNA, the CDR3 is TGTGCCAGTAGTCCCGGGAGCGATACGCAGTATTTT. This codes for CASSPGSDTQYF.

The gene calls are TRBV27 and TRBJ2-3, with 8 bases that match TRBD2. The ends lost 10 bases at V and 3 bases at J; junction bases unmatched: 9. The V gene's germline CDR1 is MNHEY and CDR2 SMNVEV (reference sequence). CDR3 size: 14 residues. The CDR3 sequence is CATFPQRGTDTQYF. The CDR3 DNA reads TGTGCCACCTTCCCCCAGCGGGGGACAGATACGCAGTATTTT.

The V gene is TRBV7-2, the J gene TRBJ2-2, with TRBD1 matching 7 bases. With V trimmed by 5 bases and J by 6 bases, 12 bases remained unmatched. The germline CDR1 and CDR2 sequences are SGHTA and FQGNSA. CDR3 length: 16 residues. The CDR3 reads CASSRARNRGSGELFF. CDR3 DNA: TGTGCCAGCAGCCGGGCCCGGAACAGGGGTTCCGGGGAGCTGTTTTTT.

The chain is built from TRBV27 and TRBJ2-1; perhaps TRBD2 as D (5 bases). V lost 6 bases, J lost 0 bases, and 12 bases lay in between. Germline CDR1 MNHEY, CDR2 SMNVEV (reference sequence). The length of the CDR3 is 15 residues. CDR3 sequence reads: CASRLGQSSYNEQFF. The DNA of the CDR3 is TGTGCCAGCAGACTAGGGCAGAGCTCCTACAATGAGCAGTTCTTC.